This is a list of T cell receptor beta chains from one sample in a study of T cells in severe cutaneous drug reactions. Reanalyzing the multiplex PCR reads, TCRdb keeps one entry per CDR3 protein, without DNA. Its table records about 3,800 distinct CDR3 sequences. Source material: PBMCs. The origin of the receptors is a human donor with Stevens-Johnson syndrome, a severe cutaneous drug reaction. Both conserved end residues are part of each CDR3. The listing skips clone size in some rows; elsewhere it reads once, few, many or a size class.

size,V,J,CDR3
-,TRBV10-3,TRBJ1-5,CAISESMSGEGQPQHF
-,TRBV15,TRBJ2-1,CATSREIGEQFF
-,TRBV11-2,TRBJ2-3,CASSLDRASATDTQYF
-,TRBV5-1,TRBJ1-4,CASSSSGDSSNEKLFF
-,TRBV6-4,TRBJ2-3,CASSLEEMDTQYF
-,TRBV30,TRBJ1-1,CAWRSGSTPRTEAFF
-,TRBV20-1,TRBJ2-3,CSVYSGSSTDTQYF
medium-sized,TRBV6-6,TRBJ2-7,CASSQSGYEQYF
-,TRBV5-1,TRBJ1-1,CASSTSRGEAFF
-,TRBV20-1,TRBJ2-3,CSARGESTDTQYF
-,TRBV28,TRBJ1-5,CASSPGSEQPQHF
-,TRBV7-3,TRBJ2-2,CASSPSSAGELFF
-,TRBV12-3/TRBV12-4,TRBJ2-1,CASSPRLAGHNEQFF
-,TRBV7-3,TRBJ2-3,CASSLSSGRGGTDTQYF
-,TRBV5-1,TRBJ2-3,CASSGTTGMDTQYF
medium-sized,TRBV6-6,TRBJ2-5,CASSPPKETQYF
-,TRBV7-8,TRBJ1-1,CASSLVWGSEAFF
medium-sized,TRBV9,TRBJ2-5,CASSSPEETQYF
medium-sized,TRBV29-1,TRBJ1-2,CSVPHYRGPGYTF
-,TRBV28,TRBJ2-7,CASSLPGPNRWHEQYF
-,TRBV4-1,TRBJ2-3,CASSQGATDTQYF
medium-sized,TRBV18,TRBJ2-3,CASSPRTISTDTQYF
-,TRBV20-1,TRBJ1-6,CSASRAGGGNSPLHF
medium-sized,TRBV6-1,TRBJ2-1,CASSANYNEQFF
medium-sized,TRBV2,TRBJ2-7,CASSEVGLAIGYEQYF
-,TRBV20-1,TRBJ1-2,CSAADRTGFRGYTF
-,TRBV20-1,TRBJ1-5,CSAREIGGGQPQHF
-,TRBV27,TRBJ2-7,CASSSPAGVNEQYF
-,TRBV19,TRBJ1-2,CASSNALYDRGHGYTF
-,TRBV12-3/TRBV12-4,TRBJ2-1,CASSLGDRVSAEQFF
-,TRBV5-1,TRBJ2-7,CASSPGHGLSYEQYF
medium-sized,TRBV2,TRBJ2-3,CASTGRPTSTDTQYF
-,TRBV4-1,TRBJ1-1,CASSQDGGQNTEAFF
-,TRBV10-3,TRBJ2-7,CAIGTGTGVSEQYF
medium-sized,TRBV18,TRBJ2-7,CASSPRRDSYYEQYF
-,TRBV5-6,TRBJ2-1,CASSIQYNEQFF
-,TRBV20-1,TRBJ2-1,CSAIAGGYNEQFF
-,TRBV4-1,TRBJ2-7,CASSQLVMLRNEQYF
-,TRBV12-3/TRBV12-4,TRBJ1-6,CASTNDGTGGNSPLHF
-,TRBV7-3,TRBJ2-6,CASSARTVPGANVLTF
-,TRBV24-1,TRBJ2-3,CATSDFGTATTDTQYF
-,TRBV10-3,TRBJ2-7,CAIGRQGSTYEQYF
-,TRBV7-2,TRBJ1-6,CASSYPGGYSPLHF
medium-sized,TRBV6-1,TRBJ1-1,CASSEGMSRWEAFF
-,TRBV18,TRBJ2-7,CASSPGSIHEQYF
-,TRBV12-5,TRBJ2-4,CASGDREKNIQYF
-,TRBV5-8,TRBJ1-1,CASSNRDRDTEAFF
large,TRBV6-2/TRBV6-3,TRBJ2-1,CASRWDSLAYNEQFF
medium-sized,TRBV6-2/TRBV6-3,TRBJ2-4,CASRDGVKNIQYF
-,TRBV3-1,TRBJ2-3,CASSQQGYTDTQYF
-,TRBV11-2,TRBJ2-1,CASSLAGEGYNEQFF